The rows below give T cell receptor beta chains drawn from one sample of a study of T cell responses to AZD1222 COVID-19 vaccine. Data came from immunoSEQ multiplex PCR; TCRdb stores just in-frame clones and leaves some out. This sample has some 89,000 clones, with about 92% found just once. The sequenced sample was peripheral blood, obtained on day 0 of AZD1222 vaccination. The receptors derive from an adult in good health. The CDR3 runs from the conserved cysteine through the conserved F or W. D genes are given only for firm matches. Where a row states a size, it is once, few, many or the class of an expanded clone; other rows omit it.

V gene	clone size	D gene	CDR3 length	J gene	CDR3 protein	CDR3 DNA
TRBV5-6	once	TRBD1	14	TRBJ2-1	CASSLQGSYNEQFF	TGTGCCAGCAGCTTACAGGGGTCCTACAATGAGCAGTTCTTC
TRBV6-5	-	TRBD2	16	TRBJ2-2	CASSYSGLANTGELFF	TGTGCCAGCAGTTACTCGGGACTAGCGAACACCGGGGAGCTGTTTTTT
TRBV15	-	TRBD2	15	TRBJ2-5	CATSRTATSGETQYF	TGTGCCACCAGCAGAACCGCAACTAGCGGGGAGACCCAGTACTTC
TRBV4-2	-	-	14	TRBJ2-7	CASSQGKDSYEQYF	TGTGCCAGCAGCCAAGGGAAAGATTCCTACGAGCAGTACTTC
TRBV6-5	-	-	13	TRBJ1-3	CASIVPGGNTIYF	TGTGCCAGCATCGTCCCGGGGGGAAACACCATATATTTT
TRBV18	-	TRBD1	15	TRBJ1-1	CASSPDRGMDTEAFF	TGTGCCAGCTCACCGGACAGGGGGATGGACACTGAAGCTTTCTTT
TRBV7-9	few	-	16	TRBJ2-1	CASSRGAVSRSNEQFF	TGTGCCAGCAGCCGCGGCGCCGTATCAAGGTCGAATGAGCAGTTCTTC
TRBV6-5	-	-	11	TRBJ1-5	CASRNSQPQHF	TGTGCCAGCAGGAATAGTCAGCCCCAGCATTTT
TRBV19	-	TRBD1	14	TRBJ2-2	CASYGTGRTGELFF	TGTGCCAGTTACGGGACAGGGCGGACCGGGGAGCTGTTTTTT
TRBV5-1	-	TRBD1	15	TRBJ1-4	CASRGQGATNEKLFF	TGCGCCAGCAGGGGACAGGGGGCAACTAATGAAAAACTGTTTTTT
TRBV7-9	few	-	14	TRBJ1-2	CASSSVTGNGGYTF	TGTGCCAGCAGCTCGGTAACAGGGAACGGCGGCTACACCTTC
TRBV19	-	-	14	TRBJ1-2	CASSSAGTAGGYTF	TGTGCCAGTAGTAGTGCCGGGACCGCCGGTGGCTACACCTTC
TRBV10-3	-	TRBD1	14	TRBJ1-1	CAISIQGVNTEAFF	TGTGCCATCAGCATACAGGGGGTGAACACTGAAGCTTTCTTT
TRBV7-5	-	-	13	TRBJ1-2	CARSSGQDYGYTF	TGTGCCAGAAGCAGCGGACAGGACTATGGCTACACCTTC
TRBV27	-	TRBD1	17	TRBJ1-1	CASRKNEGQGWRPEAFF	TGTGCCAGCAGGAAGAACGAGGGACAGGGGTGGCGGCCTGAAGCTTTCTTT
TRBV3-1/TRBV3-2	-	TRBD1	16	TRBJ1-2	CASSQDLGTGIYGYTF	TGTGCCAGCAGCCAAGATCTTGGGACAGGGATCTATGGCTACACCTTC
TRBV6-1	-	-	13	TRBJ1-5	CASSEVSNQPQHF	TGTGCCAGCAGTGAGGTGAGCAATCAGCCCCAGCATTTT
TRBV30	-	-	12	TRBJ1-6	CAWSVGGSPLHF	TGTGCCTGGAGCGTAGGCGGTTCACCCCTCCACTTT
TRBV28	-	TRBD1	14	TRBJ1-5	CASSFDRVSQPQHF	TGTGCCAGCAGTTTCGACAGGGTGTCTCAGCCCCAGCATTTT
TRBV9	once	-	13	TRBJ1-2	CASSGVRREGYTF	TGTGCCAGCAGCGGGGTACGGAGAGAGGGCTACACCTTC
TRBV7-2	-	-	14	TRBJ1-4	CASSHRGPGEKLFF	TGTGCCAGCAGCCACCGGGGCCCGGGGGAAAAACTGTTTTTT
TRBV6-4	-	TRBD2	15	TRBJ2-1	CASSDGLAGVGEQFF	TGTGCCAGCAGTGACGGGCTAGCGGGAGTGGGTGAGCAGTTCTTC
TRBV7-9	-	-	12	TRBJ1-1	CASSLVITEAFF	TGTGCCAGCAGCTTAGTGATCACTGAAGCTTTCTTT
TRBV7-2	-	-	14	TRBJ2-1	CASSPRTTYNEQFF	TGTGCCAGCAGCCCCCGGACTACTTACAATGAGCAGTTCTTC
TRBV7-6	-	TRBD2	15	TRBJ2-1	CASSSRLAGNNEQFF	TGTGCCAGCAGCTCGAGGCTAGCGGGGAACAATGAGCAGTTCTTC
TRBV19	-	-	12	TRBJ1-2	CASSRTLSGYTF	TGTGCCAGTAGCAGGACCCTCAGCGGCTACACCTTC
TRBV30	-	TRBD1	13	TRBJ1-2	CAWSADRVYGYTF	TGTGCCTGGAGTGCGGACAGGGTCTATGGCTACACCTTC
TRBV12-5	once	-	20	TRBJ1-4	CASGLVLGRGPAATNEKLFF	TGTGCTAGTGGTTTGGTACTAGGCAGGGGTCCCGCCGCAACTAATGAAAAACTGTTTTTT
TRBV27	once	TRBD2	14	TRBJ2-7	CASSKREGSYEQYF	TGTGCCAGCAGTAAGCGGGAGGGCTCCTACGAGCAGTACTTC
TRBV5-1	-	TRBD1	16	TRBJ2-2	CASGTGVMSNTGELFF	TGCGCCAGCGGGACAGGGGTAATGTCGAACACCGGGGAGCTGTTTTTT
TRBV14	-	-	14	TRBJ1-6	CASSQSLRSSPLHF	TGTGCCAGCAGCCAAAGTTTAAGGAGCTCACCCCTCCACTTT
TRBV7-2	-	-	14	TRBJ2-5	CASTPGGSRETQYF	TGTGCCAGCACCCCTGGGGGGTCGAGAGAGACCCAGTACTTC
TRBV4-3	-	-	16	TRBJ2-1	CASSQENGNRVDEQFF	TGCGCCAGCAGCCAAGAAAATGGCAACAGGGTCGATGAGCAGTTCTTC
TRBV6-1	-	TRBD1	15	TRBJ1-4	CASSEGVAGQEKLFF	TGTGCCAGCAGTGAAGGTGTGGCGGGACAGGAAAAACTGTTTTTT
TRBV7-9	-	TRBD2	17	TRBJ2-3	CASSLSSGGRSTDTQYF	TGTGCCAGCAGCCTTTCTAGCGGGGGCCGTAGCACAGATACGCAGTATTTT
TRBV6-1	once	TRBD2	18	TRBJ2-5	CASSASSGLAGLQETQYF	TGTGCCAGCAGTGCCTCGTCGGGACTAGCGGGGCTTCAAGAGACCCAGTACTTC
TRBV10-2	-	TRBD2	15	TRBJ2-5	CASSAERGGSETQYF	TGCGCCAGCAGTGCGGAGCGGGGGGGGAGTGAGACCCAGTACTTC
TRBV10-2	-	TRBD1	15	TRBJ2-7	CASTLGQGLPYEQYF	TGCGCCAGCACCTTAGGACAGGGCCTTCCCTACGAGCAGTACTTC
TRBV20-1	-	TRBD1	12	TRBJ2-7	CSASRTGPEQYF	TGCAGTGCTAGTCGGACAGGGCCCGAGCAGTACTTC
TRBV18	-	-	13	TRBJ2-2	CASSLSNTGELFF	TGTGCCAGCTCACTTTCGAACACCGGGGAGCTGTTTTTT
TRBV24-1	-	TRBD1	15	TRBJ2-2	CATRGTGGDTGELFF	TGTGCCACCAGAGGGACAGGTGGGGACACCGGGGAGCTGTTTTTT
TRBV21-1	-	-	16	TRBJ1-2	CASELRTRKRAYGYTF	TGTGCCAGCGAACTACGGACGCGGAAAAGGGCCTATGGCTACACCTTC
TRBV3-1/TRBV3-2	-	-	16	TRBJ2-1	CASSQATPTSYNEQFF	TGTGCCAGCAGCCAAGCTACCCCGACCTCCTACAATGAGCAGTTCTTC
TRBV5-1	-	TRBD2	16	TRBJ2-7	CASSLGGGPLTYEQYF	TGCGCCAGCAGCTTGGGGGGGGGTCCCCTAACCTACGAGCAGTACTTC
TRBV3-1/TRBV3-2	-	-	15	TRBJ1-1	CASSQGLGQNTEAFF	TGTGCCAGCAGCCAAGGTTTGGGACAGAACACTGAAGCTTTCTTT
TRBV6-1	once	-	14	TRBJ1-1	CASSEAGGWTEAFF	TGTGCCAGCAGTGAAGCAGGGGGATGGACTGAAGCTTTCTTT
TRBV2	-	TRBD1	15	TRBJ1-5	CASSEALRGSQPQHF	TGTGCCAGCAGTGAAGCGCTCAGGGGGTCGCAGCCCCAGCATTTT
TRBV19	-	TRBD1	15	TRBJ1-5	CASSITGAENQPQHF	TGTGCCAGTAGTATTACAGGGGCTGAGAATCAGCCCCAGCATTTT
TRBV18	-	-	16	TRBJ2-6	CASSSQGASGANVLTF	TGTGCCAGCTCATCACAGGGTGCCTCTGGGGCCAACGTCCTGACTTTC
TRBV10-2	-	-	13	TRBJ1-5	CASTPTGNQPQHF	TGCGCCAGCACCCCGACAGGCAATCAGCCCCAGCATTTT